Described below is a single T cell receptor beta chain sequence and its context. Its specificity is not known. This entry is derived from a study of Ad26.COV2.S vaccination and SARS-CoV-2 variants. Study-level results: Recipients of vaccine and of placebo showed similar breadth of their non-spike TCR repertoires.

Per the germline V gene, CDR1 is SNHLY and CDR2 is FYNNEI. V was clipped by 6 bases and J by 7 bases; unmatched bases: 8. The CDR3 consists of 14 residues. The treatment was: around 19 received Ad26.COV2.S at low or high dose, single or two shots; 5 received placebo; per-sample allocation not given. Collection of the samples took place on day 63 after the first injection of vaccine or placebo. This Boston cohort included adults aged 18-55 years. This table comes from immunoSEQ multiplex PCR, and its TCRdb copy is limited to in-frame clones, with some not included. The sample has some 480,000 clones, roughly nine tenths seen once.

The TCR originated in a person between 18 and 60 years old who received the Ad26.COV2.S COVID-19 vaccine or a placebo. The material sequenced was peripheral blood, taken in a trial of Ad26.COV2.S vaccine versus placebo. This sequence joins TRBV2 and TRBJ2-7, with 11 nucleotides matching TRBD2. The CDR3 DNA reads as TGTGCCAGCAGGAGAACTAGCGGGAGTGAAGAGCAGTACTTC. This encodes CASRRTSGSEEQYF.